These T cell receptor beta chains were read from a single sample in a study of blood T cell repertoires in COVID-19. Libraries were prepared by immunoSEQ multiplex PCR; TCRdb keeps only in-frame clonotypes and omits some of them. The table has tens of thousands of clones, about 86% seen once; the top ten hold about 12%. Sequenced input: peripheral blood. The receptors originated from a human donor in a cohort sampled during active COVID-19. The CDR3 runs from the conserved cysteine through the conserved F or W. The order of the fields is clone size, D gene, V gene, J gene, CDR3 length, CDR3 protein, CDR3 DNA. D genes are given only for firm matches. Some rows have no size entry. The others give once, few or many, or a class for an expanded clone.

-	TRBD1	TRBV9	TRBJ2-5	16	CASSVEGQGFEETQYF	TGTGCCAGCAGCGTAGAGGGACAGGGTTTTGAAGAGACCCAGTACTTC
once	TRBD2	TRBV7-2	TRBJ2-1	16	CASSLGASGLYNEQFF	TGTGCCAGCAGCTTAGGGGCTAGCGGGCTCTACAATGAGCAGTTCTTC
-	TRBD1	TRBV7-8	TRBJ1-6	14	CASSPDRAYSPLHF	TGTGCCAGCAGCCCGGACAGGGCATATTCACCCCTCCACTTT
-	-	TRBV5-6	TRBJ1-1	17	CASSFYQYRGMNTEAFF	TGTGCCAGCAGCTTTTATCAGTACCGGGGGATGAACACTGAAGCTTTCTTT
once	-	TRBV1	TRBJ1-2	16	CTSSPSHNGGKNGYTF	TGCACCAGCAGCCCGAGCCACAATGGGGGGAAGAATGGCTACACCTTC
-	TRBD2	TRBV6-5	TRBJ2-5	15	CASSHRTSGEETQYF	TGTGCCAGCAGTCACCGGACTAGCGGCGAAGAGACCCAGTACTTC
-	TRBD1	TRBV6-5	TRBJ2-7	15	CASSHGTVVTYEQYF	TGTGCCAGCAGCCATGGGACAGTGGTCACCTACGAGCAGTACTTC
-	TRBD2	TRBV4-2	TRBJ2-5	15	CASSQEGGRGETQYF	TGTGCCAGCAGCCAAGAAGGCGGGAGGGGGGAGACCCAGTACTTC
-	-	TRBV3-1/TRBV3-2	TRBJ2-7	16	CASSQGGVGLLYEQYF	TGTGCCAGCAGCCAAGGGGGAGTAGGGCTGCTCTACGAGCAGTACTTC
-	-	TRBV7-2	TRBJ2-5	14	CASTLGRGTETQYF	TGTGCCAGCACCTTAGGAAGGGGGACGGAGACCCAGTACTTC
-	TRBD2	TRBV6-2/TRBV6-3	TRBJ2-3	16	CASTPGLAGLADTQYF	TGTGCCAGCACCCCAGGACTAGCGGGGCTCGCAGATACGCAGTATTTT
-	-	TRBV2	TRBJ2-7	19	CASSRTATEEGAEPYEQYF	TGTGCCAGCAGTCGAACCGCGACAGAGGAGGGGGCGGAACCCTACGAGCAGTACTTC
-	-	TRBV7-2	TRBJ2-3	15	CASSLGARSADTQYF	TGTGCCAGCAGCTTGGGAGCCAGGTCTGCGGATACGCAGTATTTT
-	-	TRBV21-1	TRBJ2-7	14	CASSKIIPGYEQYF	TGTGCCAGCAGCAAAATTATCCCGGGCTACGAGCAGTACTTC
-	-	TRBV6-5	TRBJ1-5	16	CASSSKPRGSNQPQHF	TGTGCCAGCAGTTCTAAACCCAGAGGAAGCAATCAGCCCCAGCATTTT
-	-	TRBV19	TRBJ2-7	14	CASSEYRVKDEQYF	TGTGCCAGTAGTGAATACAGGGTGAAGGACGAGCAGTACTTC
-	-	TRBV7-8	TRBJ2-1	16	CASSADWGLAYNEQFF	TGTGCCAGCAGCGCGGATTGGGGGCTAGCCTACAATGAGCAGTTCTTC
-	TRBD1	TRBV6-4	TRBJ2-6	16	CASSPGQGSGANVLTF	TGTGCCAGCAGTCCGGGACAGGGCTCTGGGGCCAACGTCCTGACTTTC
-	-	TRBV5-4	TRBJ2-7	15	CASSAGAGLIGQQYF	TGTGCCAGCAGCGCTGGGGCAGGGCTTATAGGCCAGCAGTACTTC
-	TRBD2	TRBV5-6	TRBJ2-7	17	CASSFLLQRGGAYEQYF	TGTGCCAGCAGCTTCCTCCTCCAGCGGGGAGGGGCCTACGAGCAGTACTTC
-	-	TRBV30	TRBJ1-2	12	CAWSVYRYGYTF	TGTGCCTGGAGTGTTTACAGATATGGCTACACCTTC
-	TRBD2	TRBV6-2/TRBV6-3	TRBJ2-2	17	CASSFSNSGGFTGELFF	TGTGCCAGCAGTTTTTCCAATAGCGGGGGGTTCACCGGGGAGCTGTTTTTT
-	-	TRBV7-6	TRBJ1-1	17	CASSPLWGAGEYTEAFF	TGTGCCAGCAGCCCCCTTTGGGGTGCAGGGGAGTATACTGAAGCTTTCTTT
once	-	TRBV14	TRBJ2-7	13	CASSQDQGWVQYF	TGTGCCAGCAGCCAGGATCAGGGATGGGTGCAGTACTTC
-	-	TRBV6-2/TRBV6-3	TRBJ1-5	14	CASGSGRGAQPQHF	TGTGCCAGCGGTTCTGGCAGGGGCGCTCAGCCCCAGCATTTT
-	-	TRBV2	TRBJ2-6	14	CASTGKPGANVLTF	TGTGCCAGTACAGGCAAGCCTGGGGCCAACGTCCTGACTTTC
-	TRBD1	TRBV6-5	TRBJ1-1	15	CASRHRTGGATEAFF	TGTGCCAGCAGGCACCGGACAGGGGGTGCCACTGAAGCTTTCTTT
-	TRBD2	TRBV14	TRBJ2-1	16	CASSQLSSGGADEQFF	TGTGCCAGCAGCCAACTATCTAGCGGGGGGGCCGATGAGCAGTTCTTC
-	TRBD1	TRBV7-9	TRBJ1-6	14	CASRGGQGYGRLHF	TGTGCCAGCCGAGGGGGACAGGGGTATGGTCGCCTCCACTTT
-	-	TRBV28	TRBJ1-4	15	CASSRVEATNEKLFF	TGTGCCAGCAGCCGGGTTGAGGCAACTAATGAAAAACTGTTTTTT
-	TRBD2	TRBV11-2	TRBJ2-2	17	CASSVTSGIRDTGELFF	TGTGCCAGCAGCGTGACTAGCGGGATAAGGGACACCGGGGAGCTGTTTTTT
-	-	TRBV7-9	TRBJ2-3	16	CASSPKSGHNTDTQYF	TGTGCCAGCAGCCCGAAGAGCGGGCATAACACAGATACGCAGTATTTT
-	-	TRBV27	TRBJ2-1	12	CASSLTRDEQFF	TGTGCCAGCAGTCTTACTAGGGATGAGCAGTTCTTC
-	-	TRBV2	TRBJ1-4	15	CASTFPTGKMEKLFF	TGTGCCAGCACCTTCCCGACAGGCAAGATGGAAAAACTGTTTTTT
-	-	TRBV7-2	TRBJ1-1	16	CASSLEFVGHNTEAFF	TGTGCCAGCAGCTTAGAGTTCGTAGGACACAACACTGAAGCTTTCTTT
-	-	TRBV7-2	TRBJ2-3	16	CASSLAGRGPTDTQYF	TGTGCCAGCAGCTTAGCGGGGCGGGGCCCAACAGATACGCAGTATTTT
-	-	TRBV7-2	TRBJ2-7	12	CASSPEVSEQYF	TGTGCCAGCAGCCCGGAGGTTAGCGAGCAGTACTTC